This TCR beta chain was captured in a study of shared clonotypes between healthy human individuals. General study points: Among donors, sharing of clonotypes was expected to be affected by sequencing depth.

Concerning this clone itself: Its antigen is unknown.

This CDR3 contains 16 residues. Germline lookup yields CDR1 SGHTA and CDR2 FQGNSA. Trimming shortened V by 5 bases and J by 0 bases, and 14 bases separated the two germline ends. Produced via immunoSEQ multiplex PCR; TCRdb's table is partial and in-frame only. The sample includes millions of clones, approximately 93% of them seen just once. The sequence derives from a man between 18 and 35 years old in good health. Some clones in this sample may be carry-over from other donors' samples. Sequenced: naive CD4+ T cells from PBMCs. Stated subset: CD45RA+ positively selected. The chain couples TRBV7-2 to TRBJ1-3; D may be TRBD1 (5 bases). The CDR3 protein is CASSPGAANSGNTIYF. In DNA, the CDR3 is TGTGCCAGCAGCCCCGGGGCGGCTAACTCTGGAAACACCATATATTTT.